These T cell receptor beta chains were read from a single sample in a study of OX40 agonist ivuxolimab in advanced cancers. The data were produced by immunoSEQ multiplex PCR, yet TCRdb's version contains in-frame clones alone and is incomplete. The table records about 74,000 clones, around 82% of them present only once. The input for sequencing was CD4+ or CD8+ T cells sorted from blood, taken in a trial of the OX40 agonist ivuxolimab. Source of these receptors: an adult with an advanced solid tumor such as melanoma, head and neck, liver or kidney cancer. Both conserved end residues are part of each CDR3. The order of the fields is D gene, V gene, J gene, CDR3 protein. D genes are given only for firm matches.

d_gene: NA; v_gene: TRBV28; j_gene: TRBJ2-1; CDR3aa: CASEGGGENYNEQFF
d_gene: TRBD1; v_gene: TRBV30; j_gene: TRBJ2-1; CDR3aa: CAWTPGQRLQQNEQFF
d_gene: NA; v_gene: TRBV7-6; j_gene: TRBJ2-3; CDR3aa: CASSSTSDTQYF
d_gene: TRBD1; v_gene: TRBV28; j_gene: TRBJ1-2; CDR3aa: CASRGQGYYGYTF
d_gene: TRBD2; v_gene: TRBV9; j_gene: TRBJ2-7; CDR3aa: CASSARLRGGLEQYF
d_gene: TRBD1; v_gene: TRBV27; j_gene: TRBJ2-1; CDR3aa: CASSFVTGAYNEQFF
d_gene: TRBD2; v_gene: TRBV5-1; j_gene: TRBJ2-1; CDR3aa: CASSPIAGGPNNEQFF
d_gene: TRBD1; v_gene: TRBV7-6; j_gene: TRBJ2-7; CDR3aa: CASSTEPGQGYEQYF
d_gene: NA; v_gene: TRBV7-9; j_gene: TRBJ1-1; CDR3aa: CASSPTGLVNTEAFF
d_gene: NA; v_gene: TRBV9; j_gene: TRBJ2-7; CDR3aa: CASSVYRDLSSYEQYF
d_gene: NA; v_gene: TRBV7-2; j_gene: TRBJ1-1; CDR3aa: CASSRDSLMNTEAFF
d_gene: NA; v_gene: TRBV5-1; j_gene: TRBJ1-1; CDR3aa: CASSLGRGDMNTEAFF
d_gene: NA; v_gene: TRBV7-2; j_gene: TRBJ2-7; CDR3aa: CASSLALHGAVGEQYF
d_gene: TRBD2; v_gene: TRBV10-1; j_gene: TRBJ2-5; CDR3aa: CAMLAGGRVDQETQYF
d_gene: NA; v_gene: TRBV28; j_gene: TRBJ1-2; CDR3aa: CASSLGGRGYTF
d_gene: NA; v_gene: TRBV9; j_gene: TRBJ1-1; CDR3aa: CASSVGGLSGEAFF
d_gene: NA; v_gene: TRBV6-5; j_gene: TRBJ1-2; CDR3aa: CASSYVFLGGFYGYTF
d_gene: TRBD2; v_gene: TRBV4-2; j_gene: TRBJ2-3; CDR3aa: CASSQDPWGGGTDTQYF
d_gene: TRBD1; v_gene: TRBV19; j_gene: TRBJ1-6; CDR3aa: CASSTTGGGSPLHF
d_gene: NA; v_gene: TRBV27; j_gene: TRBJ1-2; CDR3aa: CASLPTWTVNYGYTF
d_gene: NA; v_gene: TRBV6-1; j_gene: TRBJ1-2; CDR3aa: CASSGSPSYTF
d_gene: TRBD2; v_gene: TRBV27; j_gene: TRBJ2-7; CDR3aa: CASSFTSGRNYEQYF
d_gene: TRBD1; v_gene: TRBV28; j_gene: TRBJ2-1; CDR3aa: CASSLWGQGAREQFF
d_gene: NA; v_gene: TRBV19; j_gene: TRBJ1-5; CDR3aa: CASSVMVGDGQPQHF
d_gene: NA; v_gene: TRBV21-1; j_gene: TRBJ1-5; CDR3aa: CAGGNRDRPYSNQPQHF
d_gene: TRBD2; v_gene: TRBV28; j_gene: TRBJ2-3; CDR3aa: CASSSQTSGSTDTQYF
d_gene: NA; v_gene: TRBV19; j_gene: TRBJ2-7; CDR3aa: CASSPGTSAAYEQYF
d_gene: NA; v_gene: TRBV6-6; j_gene: TRBJ2-2; CDR3aa: CASLISGANTGELFF
d_gene: NA; v_gene: TRBV28; j_gene: TRBJ1-3; CDR3aa: CASSFSNTIYF
d_gene: NA; v_gene: TRBV7-9; j_gene: TRBJ2-2; CDR3aa: CASSTTVDITGELFF
d_gene: NA; v_gene: TRBV7-8; j_gene: TRBJ2-1; CDR3aa: CASSPLVLSYNEQFF
d_gene: TRBD1; v_gene: TRBV5-5; j_gene: TRBJ1-2; CDR3aa: CASSSGQGPSMGGYTF
d_gene: TRBD2; v_gene: TRBV6-1; j_gene: TRBJ2-1; CDR3aa: CASGTSGRARDEQFF
d_gene: NA; v_gene: TRBV4-3; j_gene: TRBJ1-1; CDR3aa: CASSQDAGWDTEAFF
d_gene: TRBD1; v_gene: TRBV6-6; j_gene: TRBJ1-4; CDR3aa: CASRQTGRDEKLFF
d_gene: NA; v_gene: TRBV27; j_gene: TRBJ1-6; CDR3aa: CASSFTGDNSPLHF
d_gene: NA; v_gene: TRBV6-5; j_gene: TRBJ2-1; CDR3aa: CASSRTPISEQFF
d_gene: NA; v_gene: TRBV6-5; j_gene: TRBJ2-3; CDR3aa: CASSYSGGRSTDTQYF
d_gene: NA; v_gene: TRBV28; j_gene: TRBJ1-3; CDR3aa: CASNPLLIGNTIYF
d_gene: TRBD1; v_gene: TRBV7-9; j_gene: TRBJ1-1; CDR3aa: CASSVGGTYTEAFF
d_gene: TRBD2; v_gene: TRBV7-9; j_gene: TRBJ2-7; CDR3aa: CASSSRGGAQGKQYF
d_gene: NA; v_gene: TRBV5-5; j_gene: TRBJ2-7; CDR3aa: CASSSFGTPLF
d_gene: NA; v_gene: TRBV12-1; j_gene: TRBJ2-1; CDR3aa: CASSFGGFDEQFF
d_gene: NA; v_gene: TRBV20-1; j_gene: TRBJ1-2; CDR3aa: CSARGGHGYTF
d_gene: NA; v_gene: TRBV9; j_gene: TRBJ2-3; CDR3aa: CASSERQLDTQYF
d_gene: TRBD2; v_gene: TRBV9; j_gene: TRBJ2-3; CDR3aa: CASSPSAGGPRTDTQYF
d_gene: TRBD1; v_gene: TRBV4-2; j_gene: TRBJ2-5; CDR3aa: CASSRNNRGETQYF
d_gene: NA; v_gene: TRBV7-8; j_gene: TRBJ1-1; CDR3aa: CASSLGRANTEAFF